The 30 T cell receptor beta chains below were found in one sample sequenced in a study of T cells in Graves' hyperthyroidism and ophthalmopathy. RNA transcripts gave rise to amplified TCR beta CDR3 regions. When the TCR CDR3 underwent first-round RT-PCR, the HTBI primer set was used. TCRdb analysed the multiplex PCR reads with MiXCR anew, one entry per CDR3 protein. The sample includes around 800,000 distinct CDR3 sequences, 38% of them seen just once. Sequencing was performed on blood. These receptors were taken from a man younger than 30 with Graves' hyperthyroidism.

With regard to this clonotype: A clone one base away is much larger, so this may be a read error. V and J are TRBV7-9 and TRBJ2-7, with D perhaps TRBD2 (6 bases). Germline V gives CDR1 SEHNR, CDR2 FQNEAQ (reference sequence). The CDR3 is 15 amino acids. V was shortened by 7 bases and J by 0 bases, with 16 bases between the two germline ends. The CDR3 DNA follows: TGTGCCAGCAACGTGGTCCGGGAGAGCTCCTACGAGCAGTACTTC. It yields the protein CASNVVRESSYEQYF.

J is TRBJ2-7 and V is TRBV7-8; 9 bases line up with TRBD1. Germline CDR1 is SGHVS and CDR2 is FQNEAQ. This CDR3 region has 14 residues. After removal of 5 bases from V and 6 bases from J, the junction contained 8 bases not matched to a gene. The CDR3 region is CASSPPGQGPEQYF. DNA of the CDR3: TGTGCCAGCAGCCCCCCGGGACAGGGACCCGAGCAGTACTTC.

This clonotype was seen ten or more times. The J gene is TRBJ1-2, the V gene TRBV7-9; 7 bases fit TRBD1. Germline CDR1 and CDR2: SEHNR and FQNEAQ (reference sequence). The CDR3 is 13 amino acids. V shed 4 bases and J 7 bases; nucleotides not matched to a gene: 6. CDR3 amino acids: CASSYRQGSGYTF. As DNA, the CDR3 is TGTGCCAGCAGCTACCGACAGGGATCTGGCTACACCTTC. Together with reference TRBV7-9 and TRBJ1-2, the CDR3 gives the full variable domain: DTGVSQNPRHKITKRGQNVTFRCDPISEHNRLYWYRQTLGQGPEFLTYFQNEAQLEKSRLLSDRFSAERPKGSFSTLEIQRTEQGDSAMYLCASSYRQGSGYTFGSGTRLTVV.

The J gene is TRBJ2-7, the V gene TRBV7-9; either TRBD1 or TRBD2 may supply D (5 bases each). In germline, CDR1 is SEHNR, CDR2 FQNEAQ (reference sequence). Deletions cut 5 bases from V and 4 bases from J, with 15 bases between. The CDR3 runs 14 residues. Here the CDR3 DNA reads TGTGCCAGCAGCGCTGGGGCGCGGGTTTACGAGCAGTACTTC. It translates to CASSAGARVYEQYF.

The chain employs TRBV19 and TRBJ1-1, with unresolved D. CDR3 length equals 12 residues. The germline gives CDR1 LNHDA, CDR2 SQIVND (reference sequence). Trimming took off 9 bases at V and 2 bases at J, with 10 bases between the two ends. DNA for the CDR3: TGTGCCAGCAGGTTGTCTAACACTGAAGCTTTCTTT. This gives the protein CASRLSNTEAFF.

This clonotype was detected a few times. The chain uses TRBV11-2 and TRBJ1-2; TRBD1 aligns across 7 bases. Germline values: CDR1 SGHAT, CDR2 FQNNGV. Losses at the gene ends were 0 bases for V and 4 bases for J; bases not matched to a gene: 8. This CDR3 contains 16 residues. The CDR3 is CASSLEPGTATYGYTF. The CDR3 nucleotides are TGTGCCAGCAGCTTAGAGCCCGGGACAGCAACCTATGGCTACACCTTC.

The rearrangement joins TRBV29-1 to TRBJ2-7; either TRBD1 or TRBD2 may supply D (5 bases each). Germline V gene data show CDR1 as SQVTM and CDR2 as ANQGSEA. V was shortened by 3 bases and J by 3 bases, with 9 bases between the two germline ends. The CDR3 consists of 12 residues. For the CDR3, the DNA is TGCAGCGTTGAGGGGGACCACTACGAGCAGTACTTC. Its protein is CSVEGDHYEQYF.

This clonotype was seen a handful of times. The chain carries TRBV7-8 and TRBJ1-1, with D unresolved. This CDR3 comprises 12 residues. Germline loops: CDR1 SGHVS, CDR2 FQNEAQ. The germline V and J ends were trimmed by 3 bases and 4 bases, with 6 bases remaining between them. The CDR3 sequence: CASSFHPTEAFF. The CDR3 DNA reads TGTGCCAGCAGCTTTCACCCCACTGAAGCTTTCTTT.

This clonotype was seen only a few times. The rearrangement links TRBV24-1 to TRBJ1-2, with 9 nucleotides matching TRBD1. The germline gives CDR1 KGHDR, CDR2 SFDVKD. CDR3 length equals 14 residues. V lost 4 bases and J lost 8; bases outside the gene matches: 7. The CDR3 reads CATSDRDRADGYTF. In DNA form, the CDR3 reads TGTGCCACCAGTGACCGGGACAGGGCGGACGGCTACACCTTC.

This sequence joins TRBV2 and TRBJ1-1, with D possibly TRBD1 on 5 matching bases. The CDR3 sequence is 15 residues long. Germline V gene data show CDR1 as SNHLY and CDR2 as FYNNEI. Between the trimmed V and J ends, which lost 6 bases and 2 bases, there was a span of 16 bases. The CDR3 protein is CASRRDPPLNTEAFF. In DNA, the CDR3 is TGTGCCAGCAGGAGGGACCCGCCTCTCAACACTGAAGCTTTCTTT.

This rearrangement joins TRBV7-3 to TRBJ2-2; a possible D gene is TRBD2 (7 bases). Trimming left V 3 bases short and J 3 bases short, with 14 bases between. Germline V gene lookup returns CDR1 SGHTA and CDR2 FQGTGA. This CDR3 region has 16 residues. The CDR3, as DNA: TGTGCCAGCAGCTTCCTCGGGGGGCCCGACACCGGGGAGCTGTTTTTT. Residues: CASSFLGGPDTGELFF.

V and J are TRBV9 and TRBJ2-7; 7 nucleotides agree with TRBD1. The CDR3 is 15 amino acids. Germline CDR1 is SGDLS and CDR2 is YYNGEE. V was pared by 7 bases and J by 3 bases, with 13 bases of the junction left unmatched. The CDR3 loop reads CASSRTGQLFYEQYF. DNA for the CDR3: TGTGCCAGCTCACGAACGGGACAGCTTTTCTACGAGCAGTACTTC.

Of note for this clonotype: At one of its ends the junction is not consistent with the germline gene, which may arise from a read error. The chain is built from TRBV24-1 and TRBJ1-2, with D tentatively TRBD1 (6 bases). The CDR3 extends over 16 amino acids. The germline V gene encodes CDR1 KGHDR and CDR2 SFDVKD. CDR3 region: CAISDQPGGRGYGYTF. The CDR3, as DNA: TGTGCCATCAGTGACCAGCCCGGGGGGCGCGGCTATGGCTACACCTTC.

The gene calls are TRBV20-1 and TRBJ1-4; 7 bases map to TRBD1. Unmatched junction bases numbered 10, after V lost 7 bases and J lost 8 bases. Germline-derived CDR1 and CDR2 are DFQATT and SNEGSKA (reference sequence). The CDR3 is 13 amino acids. The CDR3 nucleotides read TGCAGTGTACAACAGGGGCCCCAGGAAAAACTGTTTTTT. This encodes CSVQQGPQEKLFF.

This clonotype appeared a few times. The gene calls are TRBV7-9 and TRBJ1-2, with 10 bases identical to TRBD1. The V gene end was trimmed by 5 bases and the J gene end by 2 bases; junction bases not matched to a gene: 8. CDR1 and CDR2 from the germline V gene are SEHNR and FQNEAQ (reference sequence). The CDR3 runs to 16 residues. Here the CDR3 reads CASSTERQGANYGYTF. The CDR3 nucleotides are TGTGCCAGCAGCACTGAACGACAGGGGGCCAACTATGGCTACACCTTC.

V is TRBV12-3 or TRBV12-4 and J is TRBJ2-7; D is unclear. The length of the CDR3 is 13 residues. The V gene lost 3 bases and the J gene lost 0 bases, with 6 bases spanning the gap. The CDR3 nucleotides read TGTGCCAGCAGTTTCGAATACTCCTACGAGCAGTACTTC. This encodes CASSFEYSYEQYF.

To note about this clonotype: A much larger clonotype is one base distant, so this may be a read error. The V gene is TRBV5-1, the J gene TRBJ2-7; 7 nucleotides line up with TRBD1. J lost 6 bases, V lost 4 bases, and 10 bases had no gene match. This CDR3 contains 14 residues. CDR1 is SGHRS, CDR2 YFSETQ, per germline. CDR3: CASSPDRDTSEQYF. For the CDR3, the DNA is TGCGCCAGCAGCCCAGACAGGGATACTAGCGAGCAGTACTTC.

The table lists this clonotype with a few counts. The chain links TRBV20-1 to TRBJ1-1; D may be TRBD1 (6 bases). This CDR3 comprises 11 residues. CDR1 is DFQATT and CDR2 is SNEGSKA in the germline V gene (reference sequence). The chain's CDR3 is CTTGGTTEAFF. The CDR3 DNA sequence: TGCACTACCGGGGGCACCACTGAAGCTTTCTTT.

This sequence joins TRBV20-1 and TRBJ1-1; D gene ambiguous. This CDR3 has 14 amino acids. The V gene's germline CDR1 is DFQATT and CDR2 SNEGSKA (reference sequence). V lost 3 bases, J lost 4 bases, and 15 bases lay in between. DNA of the CDR3: TGCAGTGCTAGTTTGGGCGGTGCGGGCACTGAAGCTTTCTTT. It specifies CSASLGGAGTEAFF.

This clonotype was recorded a few times. This chain connects TRBV19 to TRBJ2-7, with a tentative D call TRBD1 (7 bases). Germline values: CDR1 LNHDA, CDR2 SQIVND (reference sequence). The CDR3 is made up of 15 amino acids. V lost 1 base and J lost 1, with 11 bases in between. The CDR3 reads CASSIAAGGSYEQYF. CDR3 sequence (DNA): TGTGCCAGTAGTATAGCGGCAGGGGGGTCCTACGAGCAGTACTTC.

This clonotype was seen only a few times. A single base separates this from a much larger clone, so it may be a read error. This chain links TRBV7-9 with TRBJ1-1; unclear D gene. The CDR3 length is 13 residues. Germline CDR1 reads SEHNR; CDR2 reads FQNEAQ (reference sequence). Trimming stripped 4 bases from V and 1 base from J, with 7 bases between. The chain's CDR3 is CASSWEGNTEAFF. CDR3 DNA: TGTGCCAGCAGCTGGGAGGGGAACACTGAAGCTTTCTTT.

V gene TRBV29-1 combines with J gene TRBJ1-1, with D tentatively TRBD1 (5 bases). This CDR3 is 11 amino acids long. Germline V CDR1 and CDR2: SQVTM, ANQGSEA. V was pared by 8 bases and J by 8 bases, with 15 bases between. DNA for the CDR3: TGCAGCCTGACTGGGGGAAAGGAAGCTTTCTTT. Its translation is CSLTGGKEAFF. The full variable domain, with the rest looked up from reference TRBV29-1 and TRBJ1-1, is SAVISQKPSRDICQRGTSLTIQCQVDSQVTMMFWYRQQPGQSLTLIATANQGSEATYESGFVIDKFPISRPNLTFSTLTVSNMSPEDSSIYLCSLTGGKEAFFGQGTRLTVV.

The chain links TRBV7-9 to TRBJ2-3; D is unclear. Germline CDR1 is SEHNR and CDR2 is FQNEAQ (reference sequence). CDR3 length equals 12 residues. V was pared by 4 bases and J by 9 bases, with 11 bases between. DNA for the CDR3: TGTGCCAGCAGCTCCCAAGCTGAAACGCAGTATTTT. Translated, it gives CASSSQAETQYF.

This clonotype was seen a handful of times. The V gene is TRBV14, the J gene TRBJ2-7, with TRBD2 matching over 7 bases. CDR1 SGHDN and CDR2 FVKESK come from the germline V gene. The length of the CDR3 is 14 residues. After removal of 2 bases from V and 0 bases from J, the junction contained 1 base not matched to a gene. CDR3 sequence: CASSQQRGSYEQYF. The CDR3 DNA reads TGTGCCAGCAGCCAACAGCGGGGCTCCTACGAGCAGTACTTC.

The chain carries TRBV5-6 and TRBJ2-5; 7 bases map to TRBD2. Germline V gives CDR1 SGHDT, CDR2 YYEEEE. This CDR3 spans 16 amino acids. After removal of 0 bases from V and 2 bases from J, the junction contained 7 bases not matched to a gene. CDR3 in amino acids: CASSLGAAGDQETQYF. In DNA, the CDR3 is TGTGCCAGCAGCTTGGGGGCGGCGGGAGATCAAGAGACCCAGTACTTC.

The J gene is TRBJ2-2, the V gene TRBV9, with TRBD1 as a possible D gene (6 bases). V lost 3 bases and J 4 bases, leaving 13 bases between the germline ends. CDR1 is SGDLS and CDR2 is YYNGEE in the germline V gene. The CDR3 totals 15 residues. The CDR3 sequence is CASSATQGSTGELFF. The DNA of the CDR3 is TGTGCCAGCAGCGCCACACAGGGTAGCACCGGGGAGCTGTTTTTT.

The chain uses TRBV7-9 and TRBJ1-6, with 9 bases that match TRBD1. The germline CDR1 and CDR2 sequences are SEHNR and FQNEAQ (reference sequence). The CDR3 contains 15 residues. J lost 8 bases, V lost 7 bases, and 9 bases had no gene match. CDR3 sequence: CASIPRDREYSPLHF. The DNA for the CDR3 is TGTGCCAGCATCCCCCGGGACAGGGAATATTCACCCCTCCACTTT.

The chain employs TRBV5-4 and TRBJ2-7, with unresolved D. V dropped 0 bases and J dropped 1 base, with 11 bases sitting between them. Germline CDR1 is SGHNT and CDR2 is YYREEE (reference sequence). The CDR3 extends over 15 amino acids. Here the CDR3 reads CASSLEPSRSYEQYF. The CDR3 DNA sequence: TGTGCCAGCAGCTTGGAGCCGTCTAGGTCCTACGAGCAGTACTTC.

This chain uses TRBV6-5 with TRBJ1-1; D gene ambiguous. The V and J ends lost 2 bases and 6 bases respectively, with 10 bases between them. Germline CDR1 reads MNHEY; CDR2 reads SVGAGI. The CDR3 consists of 13 residues. The CDR3 loop reads CASSYPAASEAFF. Here the CDR3 DNA reads TGTGCCAGCAGTTACCCGGCAGCGTCTGAAGCTTTCTTT.

The sample holds many counts of this clonotype. The V and J genes are TRBV29-1 and TRBJ2-5, with 7 bases fitting TRBD1. Germline V CDR1 and CDR2: SQVTM, ANQGSEA. This CDR3 contains 13 residues. Trimming removed 6 bases from V and 5 bases from J; junction bases left unmatched: 9. CDR3 protein: CSVGGQDEETQYF. The DNA of the CDR3 is TGCAGCGTCGGCGGACAGGACGAGGAGACCCAGTACTTC.